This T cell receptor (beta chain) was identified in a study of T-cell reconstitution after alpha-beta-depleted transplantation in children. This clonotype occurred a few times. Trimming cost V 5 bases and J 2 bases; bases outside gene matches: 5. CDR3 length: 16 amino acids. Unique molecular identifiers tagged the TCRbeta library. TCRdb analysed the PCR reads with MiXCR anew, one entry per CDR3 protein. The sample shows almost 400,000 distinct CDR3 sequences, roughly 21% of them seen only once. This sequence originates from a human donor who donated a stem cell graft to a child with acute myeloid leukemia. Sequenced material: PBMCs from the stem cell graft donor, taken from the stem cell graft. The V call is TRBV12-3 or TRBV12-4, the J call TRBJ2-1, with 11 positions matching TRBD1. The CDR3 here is CASSPRDRGAYNEQFF. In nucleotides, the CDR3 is TGTGCCAGCAGTCCCAGGGACAGGGGGGCCTACAATGAGCAGTTCTTC.